This TCR beta chain was found in a study of blood T cells in healthy people across ages (dated by TCRdb to 2013 to 2016). Context from the whole study: In model experiments, template switching captured roughly one uniquely barcoded TCR beta cDNA molecule for every two T cells. Age-related changes in TCR beta repertoire diversity were measured in the study by deep sequencing normalized with unique cDNA molecular identifiers. Four age groups were formed from the donors: young (average around 15 years), middle-aged (around 41), aged (62) and long-lived (approximately 80). To avoid experimental bias, donors of different ages were spread randomly across the sequencing lanes. The study analyzed two additional independent replicas of 1 million unique cDNA reads from the same blood draw for two donors, one aged 18 to 30 and one aged 80 or older.

CDR1 MNHNS and CDR2 SASEGT are derived from the germline V gene. Inclusive of the bounding cysteine and phenylalanine, the CDR3 is 16 residues long. CDR3 DNA only is kept here, 48 bases in frame from base 1. V drops 2 bases and J drops 6 bases, leaving 17 bases in between. The donors were roughly 39 Caucasian individuals from Russia, aged roughly 6 to 100 years, who were systemically healthy. Each donor gave about 9.8 milliliters of peripheral blood, drawn into EDTA-treated Vacutainer tubes. PBMCs were isolated by Ficoll-Paque density-gradient centrifugation, with at least 6 million obtained per sample. Trizol reagent was used to extract total RNA from the PBMCs, yielding at least 5 micrograms per sample. Naive CD45RAhigh/CD27high T cell percentages were measured by flow cytometry on a PBMC aliquot from every donor. Receptor amplification or capture employed 5' RACE. Sequencing was carried out with an Illumina HiSeq 2500. A second roughly 6 to 12 cycle PCR used a sample-barcoded 5' primer and a J-beta primer mix. A unique molecular identifier was introduced onto each TCR beta cDNA molecule by a template-switch 5' adaptor carrying 12 random nucleotides. At least 3 million CDR3-containing paired-end reads were obtained from each sample. The Mint cDNA synthesis kit, primed by a TRBC-specific oligonucleotide, was used to synthesize first-strand cDNA from all RNA. All cDNA was treated with uracil-DNA glycosylase and then went through a first 18-cycle PCR with the universal primers M1SS and BC2_uni_R. The paper's processing steps were these. For normalization, 1 million high-quality reads were randomly selected from each sample, with every read carrying a distinct molecular identifier. Reads with shared molecular identifiers were discarded instead of being binned into consensus sequences. CDR3 identification, clonotype clustering and error correction used MiTCR with a Q25 quality threshold and the strictest error-elimination algorithm. A nonparametric unseen species model using Euler transformation provided a lower-bound estimate of total TCR beta diversity. The public sequencing data were trimmed at Q25 with fastp and processed into clonotypes with MiXCR by TCRdb, which kept only in-frame beta chains. Entries that share a CDR3 protein sequence are merged under the most common genes and DNA. TCRdb assigned the V and J calls; the authors' analysis was not used. The sample table records over 500,000 distinct CDR3 sequences; 52% of these occur just once. Less than 15% of the sample goes to the ten largest clones.

This clonotype was observed a few times. The clone's antigen remains unknown. Base quality data are lacking; no much larger clone is found one base away. Results and caveats for the whole study, not just this receptor: Observed TCR beta diversity correlated strongly with the percentage of naive T cells measured by flow cytometry. Estimates of total diversity based on one million sequenced T cells were regarded as lower bounds and as underestimates. Donor CMV infection status was unknown, potentially confounding age-related changes in expanded clonotypes. Compared with the aged group, more naive CD4+ T cells, fewer expanded clones and increased TCR diversity were shown by the long-lived group, suggesting age selection. As age increased, observed TCR beta diversity per million T cells dropped in a roughly linear way, and a significant reduction was already evident by age approximately 40. Bulk unsorted PBMC profiling prevented conclusive comparison of naive and antigen-experienced compartments.

The chain was built from TRBV6-1 and TRBJ2-1, with the D segment possibly TRBD1 or TRBD2, each aligning over 5 bases. Sequences were obtained from blood. This receptor was identified in an elderly woman in good health. Read as DNA, the sequence is TGTGCCAGCAGTGAAAAGGGGACCTACCCACGCAATGAGCAGTTCTTC. Protein translation: CASSEKGTYPRNEQFF.